These 10 T cell receptor beta chains share one sample of origin, sequenced in a study of T cell changes during pregnancy in multiple sclerosis. Sequencing was performed with immunoSEQ multiplex PCR; in TCRdb, only in-frame clones are kept and a portion is missing. The sample holds tens of thousands of clones, roughly nine tenths seen once. The sequenced sample was CD4+ T cells from peripheral blood mononuclear cells, obtained in the second trimester of pregnancy. Source of these receptors: a female donor with multiple sclerosis, enrolled in a pregnancy study.

In this sample, this clone turned up once. V and J are TRBV19 and TRBJ1-5; D is possibly TRBD1 (6 bases). V was cut by 11 bases and J by 7 bases, with 18 bases left in between. This CDR3 has 13 residues. The germline V gene encodes CDR1 LNHDA and CDR2 SQIVND (reference sequence). CDR3 residues: CACKQGVNQPQHF. CDR3 DNA sequence: TGTGCCTGCAAACAGGGAGTTAACCAGCCCCAGCATTTT. The full variable domain, its missing parts supplied by reference TRBV19 and TRBJ1-5, is DGGITQSPKYLFRKEGQNVTLSCEQNLNHDAMYWYRQDPGQGLRLIYYSQIVNDFQKGDIAEGYSVSREKKESFPLTVTSAQKNPTAFYLCACKQGVNQPQHFGDGTRLSIL.

J is TRBJ2-2 and V is TRBV7-2; TRBD2 aligns across 12 bases. J lost 7 bases, V lost 0 bases, and 3 bases had no gene match. CDR1 and CDR2 from the germline V gene are SGHTA and FQGNSA. CDR3 length: 16 residues. CDR3 coding DNA: TGTGCCAGCAGCTTAGCCTCGGGACTAGCGGGCGGGGAGCTGTTTTTT. This encodes CASSLASGLAGGELFF.

J is TRBJ1-2 and V is TRBV2, with a tentative D call TRBD1 (6 bases). V lost 6 bases and J lost 8, with 22 bases in between. CDR1 SNHLY and CDR2 FYNNEI come from the germline V gene. The CDR3 sequence is 15 residues long. The CDR3 spells CASSPFVGAKGGYTF. DNA for the CDR3: TGTGCCAGCAGCCCATTTGTGGGGGCTAAGGGAGGCTACACCTTC.

J is TRBJ2-3 and V is TRBV2, with 9 bases identical to TRBD2. Losses at the gene ends were 2 bases for V and 5 bases for J; bases not matched to a gene: 8. The germline V gene has CDR1 SNHLY and CDR2 FYNNEI. The CDR3 runs to 16 residues. Here the CDR3 DNA reads TGTGCCAGCAGTGAAAAAGGCGGGAGGGTAGGAGATACGCAGTATTTT. Translating it yields CASSEKGGRVGDTQYF.

The V call is TRBV21-1, the J call TRBJ2-2; TRBD1 reflects the table's D call only, with no check against the DNA. TRBV21-1 is an annotated pseudogene. The CDR3 extends over 20 amino acids. The CDR3 loop reads CASSRRRDRGLFTNTGELFF. The CDR3 DNA follows: TGTGCCAGCAGCCGAAGACGGGACAGGGGACTCTTTACGAACACCGGGGAGCTGTTTTTT.

A word on this clone: At the DNA level, this CDR3 is encoded by other sequences in the same sample as well. V and J are TRBV9 and TRBJ2-3; TRBD2 matches at 8 bases. Trimming took 0 bases from V and 0 from J; bases not matched to a gene: 3. Germline CDR1 SGDLS, CDR2 YYNGEE. The CDR3 totals 16 residues. CDR3 in DNA: TGTGCCAGCAGCGTAGGTTCTAGCGGGAGCACAGATACGCAGTATTTT. Encoded protein: CASSVGSSGSTDTQYF.

The V gene is TRBV11-1, the J gene TRBJ2-5; 7 bases are shared with TRBD1. The junction had 10 bases not matched to a gene; V was cut back by 5 bases and J by 4 bases. CDR3 length equals 15 residues. Germline CDR1 and CDR2: SGHAT and FQDESV (reference sequence). CDR3 coding DNA: TGTGCCAGCAGCGCCGCCCAGGGGGTAGGAGAGACCCAGTACTTC. Amino acid sequence: CASSAAQGVGETQYF.

V and J are TRBV7-2 and TRBJ2-1; 7 bases fit TRBD2. CDR1 is SGHTA, CDR2 FQGNSA, per germline. V trimming: 5 bases; J trimming: 3 bases; junction bases outside the gene matches: 7. The CDR3 contains 15 residues. CDR3 coding DNA: TGTGCCAGCAGCCCGCTAGCGGACATCTACAATGAGCAGTTCTTC. Translated: CASSPLADIYNEQFF.

This chain joins TRBV4-3 and TRBJ2-2, with 14 nucleotides matching TRBD2. V dropped 0 bases and J dropped 6; count of bases not matched to a gene: 6. The germline V gene encodes CDR1 LGHNA and CDR2 YSLEER. The CDR3 length is 18 residues. CDR3 region: CASSQDPGLAGDSGELFF. Written as DNA, the CDR3 is TGCGCCAGCAGCCAAGATCCGGGACTAGCGGGAGACTCCGGGGAGCTGTTTTTT.

V gene TRBV6-6 combines with J gene TRBJ1-1, with D unresolved. Germline CDR1 reads MNHNY; CDR2 reads SVGAGI (reference sequence). This CDR3 has 13 residues. Trimming pared 5 bases from V and 4 bases from J, leaving 11 bases between. The CDR3 region has the DNA TGTGCCAGCAGTGCCGGACGGGGCACTGAAGCTTTCTTT. This encodes CASSAGRGTEAFF.